The 8 T cell receptor beta chains below were found in one sample sequenced in a study of CD8 T cells in ankylosing spondylitis. TCRdb reprocessed the 5' RACE reads with MiXCR, giving one entry per CDR3 protein. This sample has some 270,000 distinct CDR3 sequences, with over 30% found just once. The sample was blood, either unsorted or a sorted T cell fraction (not recorded which). The receptors were sampled from a male donor with ankylosing spondylitis or in good health (not recorded which).

This clonotype was detected only a few times. This chain connects TRBV20-1 to TRBJ2-7, with 8 positions matching TRBD2. This CDR3 is built from 13 residues. Germline CDR1 DFQATT, CDR2 SNEGSKA (reference sequence). Losses at the gene ends were 4 bases for V and 2 bases for J; bases not matched to a gene: 4. The CDR3 is CSATAGGAYEQYF. DNA of the CDR3: TGCAGTGCTACTGCGGGGGGCGCCTACGAGCAGTACTTC.

This clonotype was picked up a small number of times. CDR3 loop: CSARDSASGGPSYNEQFF. The CDR3 region has the DNA TGCAGTGCTAGAGATAGTGCTAGCGGGGGCCCCTCCTACAATGAGCAGTTCTTC. The chain employs TRBV20-1 and TRBJ2-1; 10 bases align to TRBD2. Germline V gene lookup returns CDR1 DFQATT and CDR2 SNEGSKA (reference sequence). J lost 0 bases, V lost 0 bases, and 8 bases had no gene match. The CDR3 is 18 residues long.

This chain connects TRBV5-6 to TRBJ2-7; tentatively, D is TRBD1 (5 bases). Germline V CDR1 and CDR2: SGHDT, YYEEEE. The CDR3 runs 14 residues. Between the trimmed V and J ends, which lost 0 bases and 1 base, there was a span of 8 bases. This CDR3 reads CASSLVRASYEQYF. CDR3 nucleotides: TGTGCCAGCAGCTTGGTCAGGGCTTCCTACGAGCAGTACTTC. The variable domain in full, with the rest retrieved from reference TRBV5-6 and TRBJ2-7, is DAGVTQSPTHLIKTRGQQVTLRCSPKSGHDTVSWYQQALGQGPQFIFQYYEEEERQRGNFPDRFSGHQFPNYSSELNVNALLLGDSALYLCASSLVRASYEQYFGPGTRLTVT.

The chain couples TRBV10-3 to TRBJ1-4; D not certain. The germline V and J ends were trimmed by 7 bases and 3 bases, with 12 bases remaining between them. The CDR3 has 14 residues. CDR1 and CDR2 from the germline V gene are ENHRY and SYGVKD. CDR3 sequence: CAIKEDGANEKLFF. As DNA, the CDR3 is TGTGCCATCAAAGAAGACGGAGCTAATGAAAAACTGTTTTTT.

The chain has TRBV12-3 or TRBV12-4 and TRBJ1-1; D is possibly TRBD1 (5 bases). The germline V and J ends were trimmed by 2 bases and 3 bases, with 13 bases remaining between them. The length of the CDR3 is 15 residues. CDR3 in amino acids: CASSLRGGLDTEAFF. CDR3 nucleotides: TGTGCCAGCAGTTTAAGGGGAGGGTTGGACACTGAAGCTTTCTTT.

This clonotype was detected a few times. V is TRBV29-1 and J is TRBJ1-3, with D unresolved. Germline values: CDR1 SQVTM, CDR2 ANQGSEA. The CDR3 runs to 14 residues. Trimming cost V 4 bases and J 0 bases, with 10 bases left between them. CDR3 loop: CSVGSGASGNTIYF. CDR3 DNA: TGCAGCGTTGGGAGCGGTGCCTCTGGAAACACCATATATTTT.

The chain joins TRBV6-2 or TRBV6-3 to TRBJ2-7, with D maybe TRBD1 (6 bases). The V end was cut by 5 bases, the J end by 2 bases, with 10 bases between. Germline loops: CDR1 MNHEY, CDR2 SVGEGT. The CDR3 consists of 13 residues. The CDR3 bases are TGTGCCAGCAGTATAGGACAGACCTACGAGCAGTACTTC. Residues: CASSIGQTYEQYF.

This clonotype was found a few times. This chain links TRBV7-9 with TRBJ1-1, with D possibly TRBD1 on 5 matching bases. From germline, CDR1 is SEHNR and CDR2 FQNEAQ (reference sequence). The CDR3 runs to 16 residues. V was trimmed by 6 bases and J by 0 bases, leaving 17 bases between them. The CDR3 is CASRPPSRGVNTEAFF. The CDR3, as DNA: TGTGCCAGCAGGCCTCCCTCGCGAGGGGTGAACACTGAAGCTTTCTTT.